This T cell receptor (beta chain) was observed in a study of blood T cells in healthy people across ages. The germline CDR1 and CDR2 sequences are LGHNA and YSLEER. This CDR3 region has 13 residues. Deletions cut 4 bases from V and 1 base from J, with 7 bases between. This clonotype was observed a few times. A J-beta primer mix and a sample-barcoded 5' primer were used in a second PCR of roughly 6 to 12 cycles. TCRdb independently ran MiXCR on the 5' RACE reads; one entry per CDR3 protein. The table includes around 1,000,000 distinct CDR3 sequences, approximately 26% detected once. These same records also appear under a second study, on T cells of mothers and their children.

Sequencing input: blood. The V gene is TRBV4-3, the J gene TRBJ1-2; D unresolved. The TCR originated in a girl aged 2 to 10 in good health. CDR3: CASSPDLNYGYTF. As DNA, the CDR3 is TGCGCCAGCAGCCCCGATCTTAACTATGGCTACACCTTC.